This T cell receptor (beta chain) is from a study of blood T cell repertoires in COVID-19. Study-wide context: Italy, Spain and the United States were the sources of the convalescent and acute COVID-19 samples. The cDNA or gDNA used as material had been derived from T cells, B-cell-depleted T cells, or PBMCs.

Original processing methods: Quantification of nucleated cells was approximated via reference gene primer amplification. The method was immunoSEQ multiplex PCR; TCRdb's version includes in-frame clones alone and lacks a portion of them. The DNA was the basis for D and trimming; V, J and clone size are from that table. The table lists under 350,000 clones, 83% of them singletons, with approximately 10% in the top ten. The clonotype was recovered from a woman aged 45-60 years who had recovered from COVID-19. Sequencing was done on a sample of peripheral blood.

CDR3 region: CASSFGGDGYTF. As DNA, the CDR3 is TGCGCCAGCAGCTTTGGGGGGGATGGCTACACCTTC. This sequence joins TRBV5-1 and TRBJ1-2, with D tentatively TRBD1 (5 bases). V lost 2 bases to trimming and J lost 6 bases, with 8 bases between them. The CDR3 loop spans 12 amino acids. Looked up from germline, CDR1 is SGHRS and CDR2 is YFSETQ.